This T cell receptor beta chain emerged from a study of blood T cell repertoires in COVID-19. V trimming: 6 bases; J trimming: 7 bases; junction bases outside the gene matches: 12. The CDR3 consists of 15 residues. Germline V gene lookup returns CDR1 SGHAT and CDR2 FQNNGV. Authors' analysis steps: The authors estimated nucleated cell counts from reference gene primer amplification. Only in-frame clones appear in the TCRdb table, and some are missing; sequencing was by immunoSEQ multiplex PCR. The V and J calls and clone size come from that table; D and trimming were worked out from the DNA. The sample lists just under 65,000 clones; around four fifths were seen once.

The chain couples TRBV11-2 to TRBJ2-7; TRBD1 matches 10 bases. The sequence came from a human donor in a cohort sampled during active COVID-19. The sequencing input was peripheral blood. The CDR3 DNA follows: TGTGCCAGCAGTAACTGGGACAGGGGACTCTCGGAGCAGTACTTC. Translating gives CASSNWDRGLSEQYF.